Listed below are T cell receptor beta chains from one sample, sequenced in a study of CD8 T cells in Susac syndrome. TCRdb redid the calling of the immunoSEQ multiplex PCR reads with MiXCR, one entry per CDR3 protein. The sample lists under 200,000 distinct CDR3 sequences; roughly 95% were seen once. The specimen sequenced was CD4+ T cells from PBMCs. The receptors here all came from a human donor with Susac syndrome. The CDR3 runs from the conserved cysteine through the conserved F or W. D genes are given only for firm matches. Clone size is shown for a subset of rows, as once, few, many or a class of expanded clone.

TRBJ1-6,TRBV20-1,NA,NA,TGCAGTGCTAGTGTACAGGGTAAAAATTCACCCCTCCACTTT,CSASVQGKNSPLHF
TRBJ2-3,TRBV18,NA,TRBD2,TGTGCCAGCTCATTAGCGGGGGAGTCCACAGATACGCAGTATTTT,CASSLAGESTDTQYF
TRBJ1-2,TRBV10-3,NA,NA,TGTGCCATCAGTGCGGGACCTACAGGGAATGGCTACACCTTC,CAISAGPTGNGYTF
TRBJ2-1,TRBV19,NA,NA,TGTGCCAGTCAAAGGGCCGAAGCCTACAATGAGCAGTTCTTC,CASQRAEAYNEQFF
TRBJ2-5,TRBV29-1,NA,NA,TGCAGCGTTGGACGGGGGGCCGGGGAGACCCAGTACTTC,CSVGRGAGETQYF
TRBJ2-2,TRBV29-1,NA,NA,TGCAGCGCTACCCGCCAGGGTGGCGGGGAGCTGTTTTTT,CSATRQGGGELFF
TRBJ2-1,TRBV12-5,NA,NA,TGTGCTAGTGCCCTTACCGGTAGCTCCTACAATGAGCAGTTCTTC,CASALTGSSYNEQFF
TRBJ2-1,TRBV11-2,once,TRBD2,TGTGCCAGCAGCTTATGGGCGGGGGGGGTCAATGAGCAGTTCTTC,CASSLWAGGVNEQFF
TRBJ2-1,TRBV28,NA,TRBD2,TGTGCCAGCAGCCTCTCGCGGGGGGGCCTGAAGGAGCAGTTCTTC,CASSLSRGGLKEQFF
TRBJ1-2,TRBV18,NA,TRBD1,TGTGCCAGCTCACCAAACAGGGGCTCGTATGGCTACACCTTC,CASSPNRGSYGYTF
TRBJ2-2,TRBV12-3/TRBV12-4,once,NA,TGTGCCAGCAGTTTATTAAGGGTTTCCGGGGAGCTGTTTTTT,CASSLLRVSGELFF
TRBJ2-7,TRBV4-2,NA,NA,TGTGCCAGCAGCCAAGATGAGACTAGCTCCTACGAGCAGTACTTC,CASSQDETSSYEQYF
TRBJ2-7,TRBV12-3/TRBV12-4,NA,TRBD1,TGTGCCAGCAGTTCTCTAGGAGGCGGACAGGTGCGCGAGCAGTACTTC,CASSSLGGGQVREQYF
TRBJ2-1,TRBV11-3,NA,NA,TGTGCCAGCAGCTTAGTTCAGGGAGGTGAGCAGTTCTTC,CASSLVQGGEQFF
TRBJ2-7,TRBV4-2,NA,NA,TGTGCCAGCAGCCAAGCTGAGACAGATACCTACGAGCAGTACTTC,CASSQAETDTYEQYF
TRBJ1-2,TRBV30,NA,TRBD1,TGTGCCTGGATTGGGACAGGGAGGCCCTCTGGCTATGGCTACACCTTC,CAWIGTGRPSGYGYTF
TRBJ2-7,TRBV27,NA,TRBD2,TGTGCCAGCAGTTTTCTGGCGGGGGGTTACGAGCAGTACTTC,CASSFLAGGYEQYF
TRBJ1-2,TRBV12-3/TRBV12-4,NA,TRBD1,TGTGCCAGCAGTCCCCAGACAGGGGGAAGTGGGTTTGGCTACACCTTC,CASSPQTGGSGFGYTF
TRBJ2-3,TRBV29-1,NA,NA,TGCAGCGTCGGCCTCCGGGGTTCAAGCACAGATACGCAGTATTTT,CSVGLRGSSTDTQYF
TRBJ1-2,TRBV7-8,NA,NA,TGTGCCAGCAGCTCAAACCCCCAGATTAACTATGGCTACACCTTC,CASSSNPQINYGYTF
TRBJ1-6,TRBV30,NA,TRBD1,TGTGCCTGGGAGGGGGCAGATAATTCACCCCTCCACTTT,CAWEGADNSPLHF
TRBJ1-1,TRBV6-4,NA,TRBD1,TGTGCCAGCAGTGTGGAAGGGGGCACAAACACTGAAGCTTTCTTT,CASSVEGGTNTEAFF
TRBJ1-4,TRBV30,NA,TRBD1,TGTGCCTGGAGGGCAGGGGGTCGGAGTGAAAAACTGTTTTTT,CAWRAGGRSEKLFF
TRBJ2-1,TRBV27,NA,NA,TGTGCCAGCAGTTGGGCTGGGTCCTACAATGAGCAGTTCTTC,CASSWAGSYNEQFF
TRBJ2-3,TRBV7-2,NA,TRBD2,TGTGCCAGCAGCCAGACTAGCGGGGATCGGTATTTT,CASSQTSGDRYF
TRBJ1-3,TRBV5-4,NA,NA,TGTGCCAGCAGCTTCGAGGTATCTACCTCTGGAAACACCATATATTTT,CASSFEVSTSGNTIYF
TRBJ1-1,TRBV29-1,NA,TRBD1,TGCAGCGTCCGGACAGGGGGTAGTGGCACTGAAGCTTTCTTT,CSVRTGGSGTEAFF
TRBJ2-1,TRBV7-3,once,TRBD2,TGTGCCAGCAGCCCCGGGGGGGCCGGGAATGAGCAGTTCTTC,CASSPGGAGNEQFF
TRBJ1-2,TRBV27,NA,NA,TGTGCCAGCATGACGGCCCTCTATGGCTACACCTTC,CASMTALYGYTF
TRBJ2-2,TRBV5-1,NA,TRBD1,TGCGCCAGCAGCTTGGGACAGGGGGCCTCCACCGGGGAGCTGTTTTTT,CASSLGQGASTGELFF
TRBJ1-1,TRBV12-3/TRBV12-4,NA,NA,TGTGCCAGCACAACCGGGCCACTCAGGGGAGTGGCTTTCTTT,CASTTGPLRGVAFF
TRBJ1-5,TRBV20-1,NA,TRBD1,TGCAGTGCTTCCCAGACAGGGGTGAGGGGTCAGCCCCAGCATTTT,CSASQTGVRGQPQHF
TRBJ1-1,TRBV9,NA,TRBD1,TGTGCCAGCAACCGACAGGGTAACATGAACACTGAAGCTTTCTTT,CASNRQGNMNTEAFF
TRBJ2-5,TRBV7-2,NA,TRBD1,TGTGCCAGCAGCTCCCACAGGGGGCAAGAGACCCAGTACTTC,CASSSHRGQETQYF
TRBJ1-1,TRBV28,few,TRBD1,TGTGCCAGCAGTCCAGGGGGGACGAACACTGAAGCTTTCTTT,CASSPGGTNTEAFF
TRBJ1-1,TRBV18,NA,TRBD1,TGTGCCAGCTCACCCTCGACAGGGATGAACACTGAAGCTTTCTTT,CASSPSTGMNTEAFF
TRBJ2-2,TRBV18,NA,NA,TGTGCCAGCTCACCACAAAACACCGGGGAGCTGTTTTTT,CASSPQNTGELFF
TRBJ2-1,TRBV30,NA,NA,TGTGCCCCAGGGGCTACTCAGCGGTGGGATGAGCAGTTCTTC,CAPGATQRWDEQFF
TRBJ2-3,TRBV4-2,NA,TRBD1,TGTGCCAGCAGCCAACCCAGGGGCGGACAGGGGGGTACAGATACGCAGTATTTT,CASSQPRGGQGGTDTQYF
TRBJ2-5,TRBV14,NA,TRBD1,TGTGCCAGCAGCCGCTTACAGGGGACAGGAGAGACCCAGTACTTC,CASSRLQGTGETQYF
TRBJ1-6,TRBV7-6,NA,NA,TGTGCCAGCAGCCAGGCCGGGGCGTATAATTCACCCCTCCACTTT,CASSQAGAYNSPLHF
TRBJ2-6,TRBV29-1,few,NA,TGCAGCGTTGGCGAGGCTGGGGCCAACGTCCTGACTTTC,CSVGEAGANVLTF
TRBJ1-2,TRBV10-3,NA,TRBD1,TGTGCCATCATGAATGCGGGGACAGCAAGGTTCTATGGCTACACCTTC,CAIMNAGTARFYGYTF
TRBJ1-4,TRBV20-1,NA,NA,TGCAGTGCGGGGACCCCGGAGATGGAAAAACTGTTTTTT,CSAGTPEMEKLFF
TRBJ2-5,TRBV6-2/TRBV6-3,NA,NA,TGTGCCAGCAGTTACGTTCAAGAGACCCAGTACTTC,CASSYVQETQYF
TRBJ1-2,TRBV25-1,NA,NA,TGTGCCAGCAGTGAATATAAGGCGGGGAAAGGTGGCTACACCTTC,CASSEYKAGKGGYTF
TRBJ2-1,TRBV12-3/TRBV12-4,NA,TRBD1,TGTGCCAGCAGCCCCGGGACAGGTGAGCAGTTCTTC,CASSPGTGEQFF
TRBJ1-6,TRBV29-1,NA,NA,TGCAGCGTTGATGGGTATTTTACTTACACCAGGAGCTCCTATAATTCACCCCTCCACTTT,CSVDGYFTYTRSSYNSPLHF
TRBJ1-2,TRBV9,NA,NA,TGTGCCAGCAGCGTAGGTCAGGGAGCCTATGGCTACACCTTC,CASSVGQGAYGYTF
TRBJ2-6,TRBV5-5,NA,NA,TGTGCCAGCAGCTTGTCGTTCTCTGGGGCCAACGTCCTGACTTTC,CASSLSFSGANVLTF
TRBJ2-7,TRBV28,NA,NA,TGTGCCAGCAGTTTTTATTTGTCCGCGAGCGGGCCTACCTACGAGCAGTACTTC,CASSFYLSASGPTYEQYF